This T cell receptor beta chain was captured by sequencing in a study of T cells after yellow fever vaccination. Each CDR3 protein is one row after TCRdb ran MiXCR on the 5' RACE reads. The repertoire holds a few hundred thousand distinct CDR3 sequences, roughly 4.3% seen once, with approximately 19% in the top ten. The CDR3 extends over 13 amino acids. Germline V gives CDR1 SQVTM, CDR2 ANQGSEA. V dropped 7 bases and J dropped 1 base, with 13 bases sitting between them. This clonotype was counted between two and nine times. This sequence originates from a man aged 18 to 35 who received the YFV17D yellow fever vaccine. The sequences come from PBMCs, collected 15 days after the yellow fever booster vaccination. This chain links TRBV29-1 with TRBJ2-5; D remains unclear. CDR3 residues: CSAKTVPQETQYF. CDR3 in DNA: TGCAGCGCCAAGACGGTCCCCCAAGAGACCCAGTACTTC.